This TCR beta chain was retrieved from a study of cytomegalovirus exposure and HLA in healthy donors. CDR3 length: 14 residues. V lost 5 bases to trimming and J lost 0 bases; unmatched junction nucleotides: 4. The germline gives CDR1 LNHDA, CDR2 SQIVND (reference sequence). The PCR was carried out with 60 Vbeta primers and 13 Jbeta primers. Repertoires were generated with immunoSEQ multiplex PCR, while TCRdb's copy carries only in-frame clones and drops some. The data show 200,000 to 250,000 clones, around 73% seen once. In the case of this clone: What it binds is unknown.

General study findings and limits: As a later analysis revealed, most CMV-associated TCR beta chains appeared HLA-restricted. In an earlier analysis, productive rearrangement rates for most beta V segments clustered near 87% or 30%. Later analysis identified a missense DCLRE1C variant that was linked to TCR beta V- and J-gene trimming. Within the data, a cluster of highly shared sequence variants was likely a sequencing artifact.

The specimen sequenced was PBMCs. The J gene is TRBJ2-7, the V gene TRBV19; 7 bases fit TRBD1. This receptor was identified in a woman in her twenties or thirties in good health and CMV-seronegative. CDR3 protein: CASSHRQGSYEQYF. CDR3 DNA sequence: TGTGCCAGTAGTCATCGACAGGGCTCCTACGAGCAGTACTTC.